This TCR beta chain was documented in a study of blood T cell repertoires in COVID-19. Study in general: Donors in the United States, Italy and Spain gave samples during acute or convalescent COVID-19. Sources were T cells, B-cell-depleted T cells, or PBMCs; the material itself was cDNA or gDNA.

The CDR3 has 13 residues. V lost 3 bases to trimming and J lost 7 bases, with 12 bases between them. In the source study's methods: Using reference gene primer amplification, nucleated cell counts were estimated. TCRdb keeps only in-frame clones here, not all; method: immunoSEQ multiplex PCR. D and trimming come from the DNA, and the V and J calls and clone size come from that table. The table shows about 15,000 clones, with approximately 85% occurring only once. The chain recombines TRBV12-3 or TRBV12-4 with TRBJ2-5; weak D call: TRBD2 (5 bases). The specimen was peripheral blood. The clonotype comes from a man in his sixties or seventies in a cohort sampled during active COVID-19. CDR3: CASSFLLVGTQYF. As DNA, the CDR3 is TGTGCCAGCAGTTTTTTACTAGTAGGGACCCAGTACTTC.